The 27 T cell receptor beta chains listed next were all sequenced from one sample in a study of metastatic and nonmetastatic thyroid tumors. TCRdb re-processed the PCR reads through MiXCR. The repertoire consists of around 22,000 clones, with roughly a fifth occurring once and the leading ten covering just over 7.5%. Thyroid surgery took place with no prior treatment in any patient. Sequenced input: blood. Every receptor here comes from a female donor with papillary thyroid cancer or a benign thyroid nodule (not recorded which). Some clones in this sample may be carry-over from other donors' samples.

The J gene is TRBJ1-2, the V gene TRBV15; 9 nucleotides match TRBD1. This CDR3 comprises 12 residues. J was trimmed by 8 bases and V by 3 bases; bases with no gene match: 1. Germline V lookup: CDR1 LNHNV, CDR2 YYDKDF (reference sequence). CDR3 in DNA: TGTGCCACCAGCAGCGGACAGGGGGGCTACACCTTC. Translated, it gives CATSSGQGGYTF. The full variable domain, completed using reference TRBV15 and TRBJ1-2, is DAMVIQNPRYQVTQFGKPVTLSCSQTLNHNVMYWYQQKSSQAPKLLFHYYDKDFNNEADTPDNFQSRRPNTSFCFLDIRSPGLGDTAMYLCATSSGQGGYTFGSGTRLTVV.

Comment on this clone: A junction boundary mismatches the germline segment, possibly from a read error. The V and J genes are TRBV3-1 and TRBJ2-7, with 8 bases lining up with TRBD1. The germline gives CDR1 LGHDT, CDR2 YNNKEL (reference sequence). This CDR3 is built from 14 residues. The DNA of the CDR3 is TGTGCCAGCAGCTGGCAGGGGGCCGCCTACGAGCAGGATTTC. As protein: CASSWQGAAYEQDF.

Comments on this clone: Its ends do not fully match the called genes, so a read error is possible. This chain connects TRBV6-2 or TRBV6-3 to TRBJ1-5; TRBD1 aligns across 7 bases. The length of the CDR3 is 13 residues. Germline assignment: CDR1 MNHEY and CDR2 SVGEGT. The CDR3 sequence: CAISLKQGHPQHF. In nucleotides, the CDR3 is TGTGCCATCAGTTTAAAACAGGGGCATCCCCAGCATTTT.

This clone was recorded many times. This chain joins TRBV7-6 and TRBJ2-7; 11 nucleotides agree with TRBD2. V trimming: 5 bases; J trimming: 2 bases; junction bases outside the gene matches: 5. CDR1 is SGHVS and CDR2 is FNYEAQ in the germline V gene. The CDR3 length is 15 residues. The CDR3, as DNA: TGTGCCAGCAGCCGCACTAGCGGGGGAGCCTACGAGCAGTACTTC. Its translation is CASSRTSGGAYEQYF.

This chain connects TRBV7-8 to TRBJ2-3; D not certain. Per germline, CDR1 SGHVS and CDR2 FQNEAQ. The CDR3 runs to 13 residues. V dropped 3 bases and J dropped 5 bases, with 9 bases sitting between them. The CDR3 here is CASSFVGKDTQYF. The CDR3 region has the DNA TGTGCCAGCAGCTTCGTGGGCAAAGATACGCAGTATTTT.

About this clone itself: As the CDR3 is not closed by the conserved phenylalanine or tryptophan, this likely results from a read error. The chain uses TRBV7-8 and TRBJ1-2; D is unclear. CDR1 and CDR2 from the germline V gene are SGHVS and FQNEAQ. The CDR3 runs 17 residues. The CDR3 region has the DNA TGTGTCAGCAGCTTAGAGGGCAGGACCCTCCAGGCTTCTGGCTACACCCTC. It codes for CVSSLEGRTLQASGYTL.

This clone occurred many times. The CDR3 DNA sequence: TGTGCCATCAGTGCAAGACCGGGACAGGGGGCCTACGAGCAGTACTTC. Its translation is CAISARPGQGAYEQYF. The chain recombines TRBV10-3 with TRBJ2-7; 11 nucleotides agree with TRBD1. V lost 4 bases and J lost 2; bases outside the gene matches: 7. The germline CDR1 and CDR2 sequences are ENHRY and SYGVKD. The CDR3 consists of 16 residues.

This clone appeared many times. This chain joins TRBV20-1 and TRBJ1-5; tentatively, D is TRBD1 (6 bases). The CDR3 length is 14 residues. Germline CDR1 reads DFQATT; CDR2 reads SNEGSKA (reference sequence). Trimming cost V 3 bases and J 4 bases, with 13 bases left between them. The CDR3 region has the DNA TGCAGTGCTAGCTCCGGACAGCTTAATCAGCCCCAGCATTTT. Encoded protein: CSASSGQLNQPQHF.

This clone was seen repeatedly, ten times or more. The V gene is TRBV4-1, the J gene TRBJ1-5, with D possibly matching TRBD1 (5 bases). V was trimmed by 3 bases and J by 6 bases, leaving 18 bases between them. This CDR3 is 16 amino acids long. Looked up from germline, CDR1 is MGHRA and CDR2 is YSYEKL. This CDR3 reads CASSHQGEVLGQPQHF. DNA for the CDR3: TGCGCCAGCAGCCATCAGGGAGAGGTTCTTGGTCAGCCCCAGCATTTT.

This clone was found many times. This chain uses TRBV7-2 with TRBJ2-5; D gene uncertain. Germline CDR1 reads SGHTA; CDR2 reads FQGNSA. The CDR3 is 14 amino acids. With 1 base removed from V and 1 base from J, the gap between germline ends came to 7 bases. CDR3 sequence reads: CASSLVGTQETQYF. DNA of the CDR3: TGTGCCAGCAGCTTAGTCGGCACCCAAGAGACCCAGTACTTC.

This clone showed up just a few times. The V gene is TRBV7-3, the J gene TRBJ2-1, with D maybe TRBD1 (5 bases). CDR3 length: 14 amino acids. The V end was cut by 5 bases, the J end by 4 bases, with 12 bases between. Germline CDR1 is SGHTA and CDR2 is FQGTGA. The CDR3 sequence: CASSPGRQYNEQFF. The CDR3 nucleotides read TGTGCCAGCAGCCCCGGCCGACAGTACAATGAGCAGTTCTTC.

This clone is medium-sized by share. V and J are TRBV24-1 and TRBJ2-7, with D tentatively TRBD1 (5 bases). CDR1 KGHDR and CDR2 SFDVKD come from the germline V gene. V lost 2 bases to trimming and J lost 1 base, with 8 bases between them. CDR3 length: 14 residues. This CDR3 is CATSDSRESYEQYF. CDR3 DNA: TGTGCCACCAGTGATTCCAGGGAATCCTACGAGCAGTACTTC.

This clone was observed at least ten times. The chain has TRBV6-2 or TRBV6-3 and TRBJ1-5; a weak D match, TRBD1 (6 bases). Germline V gene lookup returns CDR1 MNHEY and CDR2 SVGEGT. V was pared by 6 bases and J by 0 bases, with 12 bases between. The CDR3 loop spans 15 amino acids. The CDR3 reads CASSLDRLSNQPQHF. The CDR3, as DNA: TGTGCCAGCAGCCTAGACAGGCTTAGCAATCAGCCCCAGCATTTT.

In its sample, this clone was seen many times. The chain recombines TRBV29-1 with TRBJ2-2; 9 bases align to TRBD1. V gave up 8 bases and J gave up 5 bases; unmatched junction bases: 9. CDR1 is SQVTM, CDR2 ANQGSEA, per germline. There are 14 residues in the CDR3. The CDR3 DNA is TGCAGCACTAGGGAGACAGGGGGGACCGGGGAGCTGTTTTTT. Encoded protein: CSTRETGGTGELFF.

This clone was seen ten or more times. The chain couples TRBV24-1 to TRBJ2-3, with TRBD1 matching 10 bases. Per the germline V gene, CDR1 is KGHDR and CDR2 is SFDVKD. The V gene end was trimmed by 0 bases and the J gene end by 6 bases; junction bases not matched to a gene: 8. The CDR3 sequence is 17 residues long. CDR3 nucleotides: TGTGCCACCAGTGATTTGGTGGGGACAGGGGATTCCGATACGCAGTATTTT. Its protein is CATSDLVGTGDSDTQYF.

This clone was seen at least ten times. At one end the junction does not follow the germline gene, possibly because of a read error. Within the sample, other DNA sequences also encode this same CDR3. The chain joins TRBV13 to TRBJ2-1; 9 nucleotides match TRBD2. The CDR3 extends over 14 amino acids. The germline V gene has CDR1 PRHDT and CDR2 FYEKMQ (reference sequence). The CDR3 DNA follows: TGCGCCAGCAGCATTAGCGGGGGATACAATGAGCAGTTCTTC. Translation gives CASSISGGYNEQFF.

This clone has at least ten counts. This sequence joins TRBV30 and TRBJ1-4; 9 bases fit TRBD1. With V trimmed by 3 bases and J by 8 bases, 4 bases remained unmatched. CDR3 length: 13 residues. Germline lookup yields CDR1 GTSNPN and CDR2 SVGIG (reference sequence). The CDR3 reads CAWSRTGAEKLFF. CDR3 bases: TGTGCCTGGAGCCGGACAGGGGCCGAAAAACTGTTTTTT.

This clone was picked up one time. This rearrangement joins TRBV7-2 to TRBJ2-6; D call uncertain. V was clipped by 0 bases and J by 6 bases, with 6 bases between them. Germline-derived CDR1 and CDR2 are SGHTA and FQGNSA. The CDR3 spans 14 residues. For the CDR3, the DNA is TGTACCAGCAGCTTAGCCGTCGTGGCCAACGTCCTGACTTTC. Translating it yields CTSSLAVVANVLTF.

The chain combines TRBV25-1 with TRBJ1-3; D unclear. The length of the CDR3 is 13 residues. Trimming shortened V by 5 bases and J by 0 bases, and 5 bases separated the two germline ends. Germline V gives CDR1 MGHDK, CDR2 SYGVNS. The CDR3 bases are TGTGCCAGCAGTCCCTACTCTGGAAACACCATATATTTT. This encodes CASSPYSGNTIYF.

The chain employs TRBV6-1 and TRBJ2-6; no reliable D call. Trimming left V 5 bases short and J 0 bases short, with 11 bases between. The CDR3 length is 16 residues. Germline CDR1 is MNHNS and CDR2 is SASEGT. CDR3 DNA sequence: TGTGCCAGCAGTATCTCCCTGGGCTCTGGGGCCAACGTCCTGACTTTC. Its protein is CASSISLGSGANVLTF.

In its sample, this clone was seen many times. V and J are TRBV11-1 and TRBJ1-3, with a weak D call TRBD1 (6 bases). The germline gives CDR1 SGHAT, CDR2 FQDESV (reference sequence). This CDR3 has 17 amino acids. The V gene lost 0 bases and the J gene lost 0 bases, with 12 bases spanning the gap. For the CDR3, the DNA is TGTGCCAGCAGCTTAGCAATGGACAGAACCTCTGGAAACACCATATATTTT. It encodes CASSLAMDRTSGNTIYF.

In this sample, this clone turned up many times. V and J are TRBV19 and TRBJ2-1, with 8 positions matching TRBD2. This CDR3 contains 16 residues. V trimming: 0 bases; J trimming: 7 bases; junction bases outside the gene matches: 8. Germline CDR1 is LNHDA and CDR2 is SQIVND (reference sequence). The CDR3 nucleotides are TGTGCCAGTAGTATAGATATAGCGGGGTCAAAAAATGAGCAGTTCTTC. This encodes CASSIDIAGSKNEQFF. Combining the CDR3 with reference TRBV19 and TRBJ2-1 gives the whole variable domain DGGITQSPKYLFRKEGQNVTLSCEQNLNHDAMYWYRQDPGQGLRLIYYSQIVNDFQKGDIAEGYSVSREKKESFPLTVTSAQKNPTAFYLCASSIDIAGSKNEQFFGPGTRLTVL.

By its share, this clone is medium-sized. The chain combines TRBV6-1 with TRBJ2-3; D is unclear. The CDR3 is made up of 14 amino acids. Germline CDR1 and CDR2: MNHNS and SASEGT. Trimming took 1 base from V and 7 from J, leaving 12 bases between them. DNA of the CDR3: TGTGCCAGCAGTGAAGGGAACAACCCGAATACGCAGTATTTT. Protein product: CASSEGNNPNTQYF.

V gene TRBV5-4 combines with J gene TRBJ2-7; weak D call: TRBD1 (6 bases). The CDR3 has 13 residues. Germline assignment: CDR1 SGHNT and CDR2 YYREEE (reference sequence). Trimming shortened V by 0 bases and J by 5 bases, and 9 bases separated the two germline ends. The CDR3 loop is CASSLDRVDEQYF. The CDR3 DNA reads as TGTGCCAGCAGCTTGGACAGGGTCGACGAGCAGTACTTC. Based on the CDR3 plus reference TRBV5-4 and TRBJ2-7, the full variable domain is ETGVTQSPTHLIKTRGQQVTLRCSSQSGHNTVSWYQQALGQGPQFIFQYYREEENGRGNFPPRFSGLQFPNYSSELNVNALELDDSALYLCASSLDRVDEQYFGPGTRLTVT.

V is TRBV20-1 and J is TRBJ2-5, with no clear D. This CDR3 contains 15 residues. CDR1 is DFQATT, CDR2 SNEGSKA, per germline (reference sequence). V lost 7 bases to trimming and J lost 5 bases, with 23 bases between them. Here the CDR3 DNA reads TGCAGTGGTGGGCTAGAGGAAGGGCTTCGGGAGACCCAGTACTTC. This translates into CSGGLEEGLRETQYF.

This clone was seen repeatedly, ten times or more. The J gene is TRBJ2-7, the V gene TRBV20-1; 15 bases fit TRBD2. Germline trimming cut 5 bases from V and 7 bases from J; bases unmatched to any gene: 9. The CDR3 runs 15 residues. Germline V lookup: CDR1 DFQATT, CDR2 SNEGSKA (reference sequence). The CDR3 loop reads CSAPPAGTSGREQYF. The CDR3 bases are TGCAGTGCTCCACCCGCCGGGACTAGCGGGAGGGAGCAGTACTTC.

This clone was seen at least ten times. The genes are TRBV9 and TRBJ1-5; D is perhaps TRBD1 (6 bases). The CDR3 runs 14 residues. Deletions cut 3 bases from V and 6 bases from J, with 13 bases between. Germline CDR1 SGDLS, CDR2 YYNGEE. CDR3 region: CASSGGGLGQPQHF. The CDR3 DNA sequence: TGTGCCAGCAGCGGAGGGGGGTTAGGTCAGCCCCAGCATTTT.